This entry concerns a single TCR beta chain. The target antigen is unknown. V lost 1 base and J lost 7, with 17 bases in between. The CDR3 extends over 17 amino acids. Looked up from germline, CDR1 is SEHNR and CDR2 is FQNEAQ (reference sequence). This specimen belongs to a study of cytomegalovirus exposure and HLA in healthy donors. Whole-study context: Out of 350 to 400 genotyped donors, roughly 80% belonged to the Caucasian-associated ancestry cluster. The study's findings and limits: Rare TCR sequences dominated, though some public TCRs recurred in many donors. Roughly uniform sequencing depth across donors was assumed, possibly incorrectly.

PCR primers comprised 60 Vbeta and 13 Jbeta primers. TCRdb's table, derived via immunoSEQ multiplex PCR, lists solely in-frame clones and lacks some. The profile shows around 79,000 clones, over 65% of them singletons. This chain links TRBV7-9 with TRBJ1-6; D gene ambiguous. The sequence came from a middle-aged woman in good health and CMV-seropositive. The source material was PBMCs. CDR3 bases: TGTGCCAGCAGCTTAGTGCCCTTGGGCAGAGCCAATTCACCCCTCCACTTT. Encoded protein: CASSLVPLGRANSPLHF.